The clone carrying this TCR beta chain appeared a few times. No antigen is known for it. CDR1 MNHEY and CDR2 SMNVEV come from the germline V gene (reference sequence). The CDR3 loop spans 13 amino acids. V lost 0 bases to trimming and J lost 5 bases, with 2 bases between them. The sample comes from a study of type 1 regulatory T cells. Looking at the study overall: T-allo10 is a Tr1-enriched, alloantigen-specific CD4 T cell product made in vitro. Whole-study findings and limits: Compared with non-Tr1 cells, Tr1 cells showed a narrower TCR repertoire.

A single record per CDR3 protein comes from TCRdb applying MiXCR to the reads. This sample has around 65,000 distinct CDR3 sequences, with more than 45% found just once. The V and J genes are TRBV27 and TRBJ1-6, with D uncertain. This receptor was obtained from a human donor in good health. The sequenced material came from cultured non-Tr1 T cells, either the whole culture or a sorted T cell fraction (not recorded which). The CDR3, as DNA: TGTGCCAGCAGTTTATCGAATAATTCACCCCTCCACTTT. Protein product: CASSLSNNSPLHF.